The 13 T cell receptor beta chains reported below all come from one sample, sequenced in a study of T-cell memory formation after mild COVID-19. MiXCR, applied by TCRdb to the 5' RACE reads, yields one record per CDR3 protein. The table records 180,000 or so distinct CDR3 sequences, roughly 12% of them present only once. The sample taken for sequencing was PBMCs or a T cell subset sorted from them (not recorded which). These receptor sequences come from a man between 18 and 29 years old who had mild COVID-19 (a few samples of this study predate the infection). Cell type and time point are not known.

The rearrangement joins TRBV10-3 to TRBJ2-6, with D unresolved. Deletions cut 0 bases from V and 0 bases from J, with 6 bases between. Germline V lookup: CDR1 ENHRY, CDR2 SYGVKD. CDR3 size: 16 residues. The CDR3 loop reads CAISESERSGANVLTF. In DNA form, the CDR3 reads TGTGCCATCAGTGAGTCGGAACGCTCTGGGGCCAACGTCCTGACTTTC.

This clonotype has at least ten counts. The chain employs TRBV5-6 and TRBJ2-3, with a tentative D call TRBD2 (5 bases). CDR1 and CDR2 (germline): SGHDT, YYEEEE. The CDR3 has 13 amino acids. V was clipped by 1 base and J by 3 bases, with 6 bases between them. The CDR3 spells CASSLTRTDTQYF. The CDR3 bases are TGTGCCAGCAGCTTGACTAGAACAGATACGCAGTATTTT. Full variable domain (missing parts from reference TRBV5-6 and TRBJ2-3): DAGVTQSPTHLIKTRGQQVTLRCSPKSGHDTVSWYQQALGQGPQFIFQYYEEEERQRGNFPDRFSGHQFPNYSSELNVNALLLGDSALYLCASSLTRTDTQYFGPGTRLTVL.

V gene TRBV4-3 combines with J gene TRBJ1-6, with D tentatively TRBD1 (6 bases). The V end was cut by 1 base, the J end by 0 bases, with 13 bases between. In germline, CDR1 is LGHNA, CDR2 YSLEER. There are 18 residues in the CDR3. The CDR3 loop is CASSQVGGASSYNSPLHF. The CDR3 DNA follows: TGCGCCAGCAGCCAAGTCGGGGGGGCGAGCTCCTATAATTCACCCCTCCACTTT.

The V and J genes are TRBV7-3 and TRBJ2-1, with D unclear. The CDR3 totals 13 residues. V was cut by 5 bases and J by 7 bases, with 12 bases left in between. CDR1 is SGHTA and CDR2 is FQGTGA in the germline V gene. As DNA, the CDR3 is TGTGCCAGCAGCATGCGGTCTGAGAATGAGCAGTTCTTC. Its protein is CASSMRSENEQFF.

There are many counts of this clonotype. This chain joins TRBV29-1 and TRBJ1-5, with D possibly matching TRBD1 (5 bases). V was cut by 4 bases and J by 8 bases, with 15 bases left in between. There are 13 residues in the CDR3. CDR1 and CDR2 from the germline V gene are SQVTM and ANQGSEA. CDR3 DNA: TGCAGCGTTGGGAGTTCGGGGGATGAGCCCCAGCATTTT. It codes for CSVGSSGDEPQHF.

The CDR3 spells CASGQWVNTEAFF. In DNA, the CDR3 is TGTGCCAGCGGCCAGTGGGTTAACACTGAAGCTTTCTTT. This chain connects TRBV7-9 to TRBJ1-1; no reliable D call. The CDR3 is 13 amino acids. The germline CDR1 and CDR2 sequences are SEHNR and FQNEAQ (reference sequence). Between the trimmed V and J ends, which lost 8 bases and 2 bases, there was a span of 12 bases.

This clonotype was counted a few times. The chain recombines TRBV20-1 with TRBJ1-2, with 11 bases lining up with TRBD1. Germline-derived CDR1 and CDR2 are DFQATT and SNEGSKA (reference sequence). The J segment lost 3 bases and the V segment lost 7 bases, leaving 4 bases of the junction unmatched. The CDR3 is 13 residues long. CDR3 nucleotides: TGCAGTGGGACAGGGGGCGAAGACTATGGCTACACCTTC. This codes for CSGTGGEDYGYTF.

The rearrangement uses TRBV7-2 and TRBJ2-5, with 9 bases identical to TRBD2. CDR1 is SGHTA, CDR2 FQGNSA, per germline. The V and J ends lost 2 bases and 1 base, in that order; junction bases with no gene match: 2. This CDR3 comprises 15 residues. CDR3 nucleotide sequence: TGTGCCAGCAGCTTACCGACTAGCGGCCAAGAGACCCAGTACTTC. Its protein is CASSLPTSGQETQYF. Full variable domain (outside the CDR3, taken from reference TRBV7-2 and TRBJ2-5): GAGVSQSPSNKVTEKGKDVELRCDPISGHTALYWYRQSLGQGLEFLIYFQGNSAPDKSGLPSDRFSAERTGGSVSTLTIQRTQQEDSAVYLCASSLPTSGQETQYFGPGTRLLVL.

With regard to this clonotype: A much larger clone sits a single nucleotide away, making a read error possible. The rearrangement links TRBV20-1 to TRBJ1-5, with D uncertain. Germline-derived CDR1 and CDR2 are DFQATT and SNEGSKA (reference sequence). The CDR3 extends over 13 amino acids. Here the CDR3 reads CSASFTAGQHQHF. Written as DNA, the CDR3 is TGCAGTGCTTCCTTTACGGCGGGTCAGCACCAGCATTTT.

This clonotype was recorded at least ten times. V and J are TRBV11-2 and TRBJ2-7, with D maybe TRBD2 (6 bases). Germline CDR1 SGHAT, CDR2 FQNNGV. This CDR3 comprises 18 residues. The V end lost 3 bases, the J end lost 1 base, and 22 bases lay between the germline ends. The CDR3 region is CASSFSDGGGLWSYEQYV. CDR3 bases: TGTGCCAGCAGCTTTTCGGACGGCGGAGGGTTGTGGTCCTACGAGCAGTACGTC.

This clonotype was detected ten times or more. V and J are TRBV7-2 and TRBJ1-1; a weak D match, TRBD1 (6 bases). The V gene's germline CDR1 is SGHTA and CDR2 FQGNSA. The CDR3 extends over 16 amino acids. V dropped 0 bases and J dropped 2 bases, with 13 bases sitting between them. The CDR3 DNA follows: TGTGCCAGCAGCTTAGCAAGGCGGGGGGCAAACACTGAAGCTTTCTTT. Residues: CASSLARRGANTEAFF.

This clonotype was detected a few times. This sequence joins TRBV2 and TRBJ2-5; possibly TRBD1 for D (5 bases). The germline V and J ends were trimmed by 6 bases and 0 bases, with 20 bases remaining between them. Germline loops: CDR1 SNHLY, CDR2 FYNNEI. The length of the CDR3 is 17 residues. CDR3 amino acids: CASRETLTARYQETQYF. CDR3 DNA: TGTGCCAGCAGGGAGACCCTGACAGCCCGATACCAAGAGACCCAGTACTTC.

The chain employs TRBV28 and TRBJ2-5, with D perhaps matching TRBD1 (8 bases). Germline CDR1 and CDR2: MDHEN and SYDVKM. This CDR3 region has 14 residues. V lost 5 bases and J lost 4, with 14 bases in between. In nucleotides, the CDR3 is TGTGCCAGCAGTAGCGGGACAGGACGAGAGACCCAGTACTTC. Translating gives CASSSGTGRETQYF. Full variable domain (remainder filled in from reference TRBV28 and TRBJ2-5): DVKVTQSSRYLVKRTGEKVFLECVQDMDHENMFWYRQDPGLGLRLIYFSYDVKMKEKGDIPEGYSVSREKKERFSLILESASTNQTSMYLCASSSGTGRETQYFGPGTRLLVL.